This entry lists 30 T cell receptor beta chains sequenced from one sample in a study of neurological immune-mediated disorders. One entry per CDR3 protein, called by TCRdb with MiXCR from the 5' RACE reads. The table lists 15,000 or so distinct CDR3 sequences, about a fifth of them singletons. Sequenced sample: PBMCs. The receptor source for this set is a man aged 50 to 59 in good health.

Judged by abundance, this clonotype is medium-sized (0.01 to 0.1%). J is TRBJ2-7 and V is TRBV5-5, with a weak D call TRBD1 (7 bases). The V and J ends lost 4 bases and 3 bases respectively, with 17 bases between them. Germline loops: CDR1 SGHKS, CDR2 YYEKEE (reference sequence). The CDR3 consists of 15 residues. CDR3 sequence: CASSKEGQILYEQYF. Here the CDR3 DNA reads TGTGCCAGCAGCAAGGAGGGACAGATCCTCTACGAGCAGTACTTC.

This clonotype was seen many times. The rearrangement links TRBV11-2 to TRBJ1-5; 10 bases line up with TRBD1. This CDR3 is built from 15 residues. Germline CDR1 SGHAT, CDR2 FQNNGV. J gave up 2 bases and V 5 bases, and 3 bases lay outside the gene matches. CDR3 residues: CASSPGTGGNQPQHF. DNA of the CDR3: TGTGCCAGCAGCCCCGGGACAGGGGGCAATCAGCCCCAGCATTTT.

This clonotype was recorded a few times. The rearrangement joins TRBV20-1 to TRBJ1-1, with D maybe TRBD1 (6 bases). The CDR3 extends over 15 amino acids. CDR1 is DFQATT and CDR2 is SNEGSKA in the germline V gene (reference sequence). V lost 5 bases to trimming and J lost 11 bases, with 27 bases between them. CDR3 protein: CSAGGAARDGVFAFF. The CDR3 bases are TGCAGTGCTGGGGGGGCCGCGCGGGACGGGGTGTTCGCTTTCTTT.

This clonotype was counted a single time. At one end, the junction sequence differs from germline, possibly due to a read error. The chain couples TRBV29-1 to TRBJ2-3; no reliable D call. The CDR3 is 16 amino acids. Germline CDR1 is SQVTM and CDR2 is ANQGSEA. CDR3: CNVEDWARLGTDTQYF. The CDR3 DNA reads as TGCAACGTTGAAGATTGGGCCCGATTAGGCACAGATACGCAGTATTTT.

This rearrangement joins TRBV9 to TRBJ2-7; 13 bases fit TRBD2. The DNA end is a closer match to TRBJ2-5, so the J assignment may be wrong. The germline CDR1 and CDR2 sequences are SGDLS and YYNGEE. The CDR3 sequence is 15 residues long. CDR3 nucleotides: TGTGCCAGCAGCTGGACTAGCGGGAGCGTAGAGACCCAGTACTTC. This codes for CASSWTSGSVETQYF.

The chain links TRBV21-1 to TRBJ1-3. TRBV21-1 is a recognized pseudogene. This CDR3 has 15 residues. Here the CDR3 reads CASSPHRYSGNTIYF. The CDR3 bases are TGTGCCAGCAGCCCTCATAGGTATTCCGGAAACACCATATATTTT.

Ten or more counts support this clonotype. V is TRBV7-9 and J is TRBJ2-7, with D unresolved. The ends were cut back, 3 bases at V and 6 bases at J, with 6 bases in the middle. The CDR3 has 11 residues. Germline V lookup: CDR1 SEHNR, CDR2 FQNEAQ (reference sequence). The CDR3 reads CASSFGGEQYF. CDR3 DNA sequence: TGTGCCAGCAGCTTTGGCGGCGAGCAGTACTTC.

This clonotype is medium-sized by share. The gene calls are TRBV7-9 and TRBJ2-1; possibly TRBD1 or TRBD2 for D (5 bases each). V was pared by 1 base and J by 12 bases, with 10 bases between. Germline lookup yields CDR1 SEHNR and CDR2 FQNEAQ (reference sequence). The CDR3 consists of 12 residues. Written as DNA, the CDR3 is TGTGCCAGCAGCTTAGTAGGGGAGACGCAGTTCTTC. Translating it yields CASSLVGETQFF.

This clonotype was found many times. The V gene is TRBV5-6, the J gene TRBJ2-1; possible D gene TRBD2, 5 bases. The CDR3 runs to 11 residues. Trimming took off 4 bases at V and 9 bases at J, with 8 bases between the two ends. Looked up from germline, CDR1 is SGHDT and CDR2 is YYEEEE. The CDR3 reads CASSDAGEQFF. The DNA of the CDR3 is TGTGCCAGCAGCGATGCGGGTGAGCAGTTCTTC.

Comments on this clonotype: Sequence at one end of the junction differs from germline and may be a read error. CDR3 sequence reads: CSARGVNMNTEAFF. CDR3 sequence (DNA): TGCAGTGCCAGAGGGGTAAATATGAACACTGAAGCTTTCTTT. V and J are TRBV20-1 and TRBJ1-1; a possible D gene is TRBD1 (5 bases). Germline assignment: CDR1 DFQATT and CDR2 SNEGSKA (reference sequence). The length of the CDR3 is 14 residues.

This clonotype was found many times. CDR3 in DNA: TGCAGTGTCCTCCCGGACAGGGGGCGGTACGAGCAGTACTTC. Residues: CSVLPDRGRYEQYF. The chain uses TRBV20-1 and TRBJ2-7; TRBD1 aligns across 11 bases. With 7 bases clipped from V and 4 bases from J, the junction kept 9 bases outside the gene matches. Looked up from germline, CDR1 is DFQATT and CDR2 is SNEGSKA (reference sequence). CDR3 length: 14 residues.

This chain connects TRBV28 to TRBJ1-1; D unclear. This CDR3 region has 12 residues. Germline V gene lookup returns CDR1 MDHEN and CDR2 SYDVKM. V was shortened by 4 bases and J by 3 bases, with 6 bases between the two germline ends. CDR3 protein: CASSSADTEAFF. The DNA for the CDR3 is TGTGCCAGCAGTTCGGCAGACACTGAAGCTTTCTTT.

The V and J genes are TRBV7-2 and TRBJ2-3; 8 nucleotides line up with TRBD2. Per the germline V gene, CDR1 is SGHTA and CDR2 is FQGNSA. The CDR3 is made up of 14 amino acids. After removal of 6 bases from V and 7 bases from J, the junction contained 9 bases not matched to a gene. CDR3 DNA sequence: TGTGCCAGCAGAACTAGCGGACCGTCTAATACGCAGTATTTT. Its translation is CASRTSGPSNTQYF.

This clonotype was seen many times. This sequence joins TRBV5-1 and TRBJ1-4; D remains unclear. V was shortened by 4 bases and J by 0 bases, with 7 bases between the two germline ends. Germline V gene lookup returns CDR1 SGHRS and CDR2 YFSETQ. The CDR3 extends over 14 amino acids. The CDR3 protein is CASSVGPTNEKLFF. The CDR3 nucleotides are TGCGCCAGCAGCGTCGGCCCAACTAATGAAAAACTGTTTTTT.

In its sample, this clonotype is medium-sized. The chain carries TRBV5-1 and TRBJ2-2, with D unclear. Looked up from germline, CDR1 is SGHRS and CDR2 is YFSETQ. The V end lost 0 bases, the J end lost 1 base, and 10 bases lay between the germline ends. CDR3 length: 16 residues. CDR3 protein: CASSLEAGRNTGELFF. CDR3 DNA sequence: TGCGCCAGCAGCTTGGAGGCAGGACGGAACACCGGGGAGCTGTTTTTT.

This clonotype was seen at least ten times. J is TRBJ2-1 and V is TRBV30; D possibly corresponds to TRBD2 (5 bases). The ends were cut back, 1 base at V and 7 bases at J, with 8 bases in the middle. The CDR3 contains 12 residues. Germline V gene lookup returns CDR1 GTSNPN and CDR2 SVGIG (reference sequence). The CDR3 region is CAWSERDNEQFF. CDR3 in DNA: TGTGCCTGGAGTGAGAGGGATAATGAGCAGTTCTTC.

This chain connects TRBV6-1 to TRBJ1-2, with D perhaps TRBD1 (5 bases). Trimming stripped 11 bases from V and 8 bases from J, with 18 bases between. Germline CDR1 reads MNHNS; CDR2 reads SASEGT. This CDR3 has 12 amino acids. Written as DNA, the CDR3 is TGTGCCTCCCGGGACGGAGCTGGGGGCTACACCTTC. Translation gives CASRDGAGGYTF.

There are many counts of this clonotype. This chain uses TRBV25-1 with TRBJ2-1, with 11 bases that match TRBD2. Trimming at V came to 1 base and at J to 7 bases, leaving 12 bases not matched to a gene. The CDR3 has 18 residues. CDR1 is MGHDK and CDR2 is SYGVNS in the germline V gene. The CDR3 region has the DNA TGTGCCAGCAGTGAATCCGGGGTGGCTAGCGGGAGGTGGAATGAGCAGTTCTTC. Translating gives CASSESGVASGRWNEQFF. Filled out from reference TRBV25-1 and TRBJ2-1, the complete variable domain reads EADIYQTPRYLVIGTGKKITLECSQTMGHDKMYWYQQDPGMELHLIHYSYGVNSTEKGDLSSESTVSRIRTEHFPLTLESARPSHTSQYLCASSESGVASGRWNEQFFGPGTRLTVL.

This clonotype was observed many times. The chain recombines TRBV7-2 with TRBJ2-3; TRBD1 might be the D (5 bases). Germline CDR1 SGHTA, CDR2 FQGNSA. V lost 5 bases and J lost 5, with 11 bases in between. The CDR3 loop spans 13 amino acids. Written as DNA, the CDR3 is TGTGCCAGCAGCCCGCAAAGGGGAGATACGCAGTATTTT. Protein product: CASSPQRGDTQYF.

J is TRBJ2-3 and V is TRBV10-3; TRBD2 matches at 7 bases. Germline loops: CDR1 ENHRY, CDR2 SYGVKD. The CDR3 is made up of 15 amino acids. V shed 6 bases and J 0 bases; nucleotides not matched to a gene: 6. CDR3 residues: CAISERDSSTDTQYF. In DNA form, the CDR3 reads TGTGCCATCAGCGAGCGGGATTCTAGCACAGATACGCAGTATTTT.

This clonotype was counted ten times or more. CDR3 region: CASSPSLYEQYF. In nucleotides, the CDR3 is TGTGCCAGCTCACCAAGTCTTTACGAGCAGTACTTC. The chain is built from TRBV18 and TRBJ2-7, with D hard to call. The V gene lost 2 bases and the J gene lost 4 bases, with 6 bases spanning the gap. This CDR3 spans 12 amino acids. Germline V gene data show CDR1 as KGHSH and CDR2 as LQKENI.

The sample holds a few counts of this clonotype. The gene calls are TRBV7-3 and TRBJ2-5; possibly TRBD1 or TRBD2 for D (5 bases each). The CDR3 is 13 residues long. Germline V gene lookup returns CDR1 SGHTA and CDR2 FQGTGA. V dropped 5 bases and J dropped 7 bases, with 14 bases sitting between them. The CDR3 bases are TGTGCCAGCAGCCAAGGGACCACGGGGACCCAGTACTTC. The encoded protein is CASSQGTTGTQYF.

This clonotype has at least ten counts. V usage is TRBV20-1 and J usage is TRBJ2-6; D perhaps matches TRBD1 (5 bases). V gave up 6 bases and J gave up 1 base, with 10 bases separating them. This CDR3 has 14 amino acids. Germline CDR1 is DFQATT and CDR2 is SNEGSKA (reference sequence). The CDR3: CSAPKGSGANVLTF. Written as DNA, the CDR3 is TGCAGTGCCCCCAAGGGGTCTGGGGCCAACGTCCTGACTTTC.

This clonotype was observed at least ten times. The chain employs TRBV5-1 and TRBJ2-3; possibly TRBD2 for D (6 bases). The CDR3 has 18 residues. V lost 0 bases to trimming and J lost 5 bases, with 22 bases between them. Germline-derived CDR1 and CDR2 are SGHRS and YFSETQ. In DNA form, the CDR3 reads TGCGCCAGCAGCTTGGACTCGGGGGAGGCCCCGCCAGGAGATACGCAGTATTTT. The encoded protein is CASSLDSGEAPPGDTQYF.

In this sample, this clonotype turned up many times. V is TRBV5-1 and J is TRBJ2-7; 7 bases align to TRBD1. CDR1 and CDR2 (germline): SGHRS, YFSETQ. The CDR3 runs 15 residues. Germline trimming cut 4 bases from V and 7 bases from J; bases unmatched to any gene: 14. The CDR3 nucleotides are TGCGCCAGCAGCCCTGCCGGGACAGCGAATAGTGAGCAGTACTTC. The encoded protein is CASSPAGTANSEQYF.

This clonotype was seen ten or more times. The J gene is TRBJ1-1, the V gene TRBV19; no clear D. Germline V gives CDR1 LNHDA, CDR2 SQIVND (reference sequence). Deletions cut 5 bases from V and 0 bases from J, with 10 bases between. This CDR3 has 14 amino acids. The CDR3 here is CASSAKTLNTEAFF. The CDR3 DNA reads TGTGCCAGTAGTGCCAAGACCTTGAACACTGAAGCTTTCTTT.

In this sample, this clonotype is medium-sized. This sequence joins TRBV20-1 and TRBJ2-7; 7 nucleotides line up with TRBD1. There are 10 residues in the CDR3. Per germline, CDR1 DFQATT and CDR2 SNEGSKA (reference sequence). V shed 5 bases and J 9 bases; nucleotides not matched to a gene: 4. The CDR3 sequence is CSAVQGWQYF. CDR3 nucleotides: TGCAGTGCTGTACAGGGGTGGCAGTACTTC.

This rearrangement joins TRBV15 to TRBJ1-4; 8 bases align to TRBD1. This CDR3 comprises 14 residues. The junction had 6 bases not matched to a gene; V was cut back by 5 bases and J by 7 bases. Germline lookup yields CDR1 LNHNV and CDR2 YYDKDF (reference sequence). In DNA form, the CDR3 reads TGTGCCACCAGCCGAAGACAGGGGAGTGAAAAACTGTTTTTT. This translates into CATSRRQGSEKLFF.

The sample holds many counts of this clonotype. The genes are TRBV20-1 and TRBJ1-1; 7 bases are a match to TRBD1. Germline V gene lookup returns CDR1 DFQATT and CDR2 SNEGSKA (reference sequence). Unmatched junction bases numbered 1, after V lost 5 bases and J lost 1 base. The CDR3 loop spans 12 amino acids. CDR3 loop: CSAWTGNTEAFF. The CDR3 DNA sequence: TGCAGTGCTTGGACAGGGAACACTGAAGCTTTCTTT.

This clonotype occurred many times. This sequence joins TRBV7-2 and TRBJ1-5; TRBD1 matches 7 bases. This CDR3 is 16 amino acids long. The trim removed 7 bases at V and 5 bases at J, leaving 14 bases unmatched. Germline loops: CDR1 SGHTA, CDR2 FQGNSA. The CDR3 DNA sequence: TGTGCCAGCACCCTAGGTCCCAGGGGGTTCGATCAGCCCCAGCATTTT. As protein: CASTLGPRGFDQPQHF.